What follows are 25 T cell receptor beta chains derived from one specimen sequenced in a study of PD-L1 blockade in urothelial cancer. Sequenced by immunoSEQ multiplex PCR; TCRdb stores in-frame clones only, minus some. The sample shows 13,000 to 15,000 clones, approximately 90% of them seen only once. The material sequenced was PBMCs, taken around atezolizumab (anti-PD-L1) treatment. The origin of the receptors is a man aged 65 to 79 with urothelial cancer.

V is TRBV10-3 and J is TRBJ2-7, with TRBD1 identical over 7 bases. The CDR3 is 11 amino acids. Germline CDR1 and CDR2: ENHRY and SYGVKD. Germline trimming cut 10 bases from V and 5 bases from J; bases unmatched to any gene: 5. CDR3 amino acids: CATSTGNEQYF. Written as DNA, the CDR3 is TGTGCCACCTCGACAGGGAACGAGCAGTACTTC.

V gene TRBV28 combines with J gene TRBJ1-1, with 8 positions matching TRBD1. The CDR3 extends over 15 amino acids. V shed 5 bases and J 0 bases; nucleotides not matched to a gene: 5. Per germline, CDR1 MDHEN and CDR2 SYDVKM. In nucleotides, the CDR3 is TGTGCCAGCAGTCCTTGGACAGGGATGAACACTGAAGCTTTCTTT. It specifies CASSPWTGMNTEAFF.

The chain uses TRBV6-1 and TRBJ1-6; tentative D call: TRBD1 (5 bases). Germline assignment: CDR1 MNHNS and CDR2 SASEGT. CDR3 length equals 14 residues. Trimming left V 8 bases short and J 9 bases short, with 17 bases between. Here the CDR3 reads CASGGTEGASPLHF. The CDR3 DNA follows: TGTGCCAGCGGCGGGACGGAGGGTGCTTCACCCCTCCACTTT.

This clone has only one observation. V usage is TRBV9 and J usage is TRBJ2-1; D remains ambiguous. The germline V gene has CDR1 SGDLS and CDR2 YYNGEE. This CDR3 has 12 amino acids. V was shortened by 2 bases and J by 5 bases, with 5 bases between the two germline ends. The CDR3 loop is CASSVADNEQFF. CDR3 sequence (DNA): TGTGCCAGCAGCGTTGCAGACAATGAGCAGTTCTTC.

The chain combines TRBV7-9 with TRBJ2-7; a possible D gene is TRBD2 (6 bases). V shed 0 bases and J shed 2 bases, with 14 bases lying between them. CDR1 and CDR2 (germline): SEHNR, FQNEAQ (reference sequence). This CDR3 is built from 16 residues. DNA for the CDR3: TGTGCCAGCAGCTTAGCGGGGGGTCTAACCGCCTACGAGCAGTACTTC. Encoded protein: CASSLAGGLTAYEQYF.

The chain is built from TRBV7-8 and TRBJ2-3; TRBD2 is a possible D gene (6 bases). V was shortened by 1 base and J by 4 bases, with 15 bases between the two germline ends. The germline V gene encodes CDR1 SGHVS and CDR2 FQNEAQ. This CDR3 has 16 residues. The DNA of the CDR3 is TGTGCCAGCAGCTTAGAGGTAGCCGGGGGAGCAGATACGCAGTATTTT. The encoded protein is CASSLEVAGGADTQYF.

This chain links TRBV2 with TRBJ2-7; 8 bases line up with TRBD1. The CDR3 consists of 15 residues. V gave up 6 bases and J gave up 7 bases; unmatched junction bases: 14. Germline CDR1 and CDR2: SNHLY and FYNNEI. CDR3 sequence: CASRATGVRAGEQYF. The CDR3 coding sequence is TGTGCCAGCAGGGCGACAGGGGTCCGGGCAGGGGAGCAGTACTTC.

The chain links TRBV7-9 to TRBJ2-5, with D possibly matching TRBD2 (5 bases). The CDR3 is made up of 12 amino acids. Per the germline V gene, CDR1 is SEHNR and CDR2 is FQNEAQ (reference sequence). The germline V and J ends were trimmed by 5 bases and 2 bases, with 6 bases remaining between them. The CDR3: CASSPGQETQYF. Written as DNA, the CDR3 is TGTGCCAGCAGCCCGGGGCAAGAGACCCAGTACTTC.

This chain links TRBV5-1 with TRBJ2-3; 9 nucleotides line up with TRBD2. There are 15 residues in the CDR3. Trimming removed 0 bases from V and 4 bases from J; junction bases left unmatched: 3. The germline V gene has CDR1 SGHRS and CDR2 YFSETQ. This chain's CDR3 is CASSLVSGGADTQYF. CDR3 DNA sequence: TGCGCCAGCAGCTTGGTTAGCGGGGGAGCAGATACGCAGTATTTT.

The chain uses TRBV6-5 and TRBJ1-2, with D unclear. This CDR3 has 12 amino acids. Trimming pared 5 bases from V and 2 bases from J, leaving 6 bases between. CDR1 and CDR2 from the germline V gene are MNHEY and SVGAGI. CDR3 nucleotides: TGTGCCAGCAGTCCGGGAAACTATGGCTACACCTTC. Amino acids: CASSPGNYGYTF.

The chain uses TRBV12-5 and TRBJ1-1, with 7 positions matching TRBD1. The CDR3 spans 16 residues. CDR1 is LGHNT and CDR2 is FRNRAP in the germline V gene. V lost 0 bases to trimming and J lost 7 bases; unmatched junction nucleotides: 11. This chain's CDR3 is CASGLVLEGAAGEAFF. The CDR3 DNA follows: TGTGCTAGTGGTTTGGTATTGGAGGGGGCGGCGGGTGAAGCTTTCTTT.

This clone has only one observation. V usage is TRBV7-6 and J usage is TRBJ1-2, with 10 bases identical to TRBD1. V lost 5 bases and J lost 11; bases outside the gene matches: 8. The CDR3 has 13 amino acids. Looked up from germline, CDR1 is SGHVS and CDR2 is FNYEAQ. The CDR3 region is CASSTGTGVGYTF. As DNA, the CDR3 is TGTGCCAGCAGCACCGGGACAGGGGTTGGATACACCTTC.

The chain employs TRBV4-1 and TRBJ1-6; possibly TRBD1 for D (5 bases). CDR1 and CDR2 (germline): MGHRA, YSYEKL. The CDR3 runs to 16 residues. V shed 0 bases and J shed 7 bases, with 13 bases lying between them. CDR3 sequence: CASSQEGRGQNSPLHF. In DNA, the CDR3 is TGCGCCAGCAGCCAAGAGGGAAGGGGCCAGAATTCACCCCTCCACTTT.

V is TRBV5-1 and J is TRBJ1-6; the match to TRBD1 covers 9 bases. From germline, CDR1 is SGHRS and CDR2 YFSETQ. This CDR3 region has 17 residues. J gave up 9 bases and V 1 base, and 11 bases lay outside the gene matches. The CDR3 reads CASSLRPPGQGLSPLHF. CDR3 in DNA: TGCGCCAGCAGCTTGAGGCCCCCGGGACAGGGCCTTTCACCCCTCCACTTT.

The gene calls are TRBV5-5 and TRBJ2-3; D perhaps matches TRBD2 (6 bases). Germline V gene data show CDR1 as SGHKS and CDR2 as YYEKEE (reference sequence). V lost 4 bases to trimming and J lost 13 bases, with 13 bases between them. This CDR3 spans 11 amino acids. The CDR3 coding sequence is TGTGCCAGCAGCCCGGGGGTATTTGAGTATTTT. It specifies CASSPGVFEYF.

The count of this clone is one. The CDR3 sequence is CASRGQENTGELFF. The CDR3 bases are TGTGCCAGCAGAGGACAAGAAAACACCGGGGAGCTGTTTTTT. This sequence joins TRBV6-5 and TRBJ2-2; the D gene is possibly TRBD1 (5 bases). The V gene's germline CDR1 is MNHEY and CDR2 SVGAGI. This CDR3 region has 14 residues. The V end lost 6 bases, the J end lost 2 bases, and 10 bases lay between the germline ends.

CDR3 residues: CASSAGGNTEAFF. In DNA form, the CDR3 reads TGTGCCAGCAGTGCAGGGGGCAACACTGAAGCTTTCTTT. This chain joins TRBV2 and TRBJ1-1; the match to TRBD1 covers 8 bases. V shed 4 bases and J 2 bases; nucleotides not matched to a gene: 0. CDR1 is SNHLY, CDR2 FYNNEI, per germline. The CDR3 length is 13 residues. The entire variable domain, with the rest obtained from reference TRBV2 and TRBJ1-1, is as follows: EPEVTQTPSHQVTQMGQEVILRCVPISNHLYFYWYRQILGQKVEFLVSFYNNEISEKSEIFDDQFSVERPDGSNFTLKIRSTKLEDSAMYFCASSAGGNTEAFFGQGTRLTVV.

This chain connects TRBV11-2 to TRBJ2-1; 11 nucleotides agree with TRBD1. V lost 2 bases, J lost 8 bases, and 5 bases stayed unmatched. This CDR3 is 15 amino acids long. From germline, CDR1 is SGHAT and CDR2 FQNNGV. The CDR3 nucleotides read TGTGCCAGCAGCTTAAGGACAGGGGGCGGTTATGAGCAGTTCTTC. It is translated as CASSLRTGGGYEQFF.

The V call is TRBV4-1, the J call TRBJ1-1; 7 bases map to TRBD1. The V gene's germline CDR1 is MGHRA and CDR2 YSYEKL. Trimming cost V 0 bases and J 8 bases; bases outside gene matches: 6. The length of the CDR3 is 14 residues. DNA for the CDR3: TGCGCCAGCAGCCAAGACTTTGGACAGGCCGAAGCTTTCTTT. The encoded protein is CASSQDFGQAEAFF.

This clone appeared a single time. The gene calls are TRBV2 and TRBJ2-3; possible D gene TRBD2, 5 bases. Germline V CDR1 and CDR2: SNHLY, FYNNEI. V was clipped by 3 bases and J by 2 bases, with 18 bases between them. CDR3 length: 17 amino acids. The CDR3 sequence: CASSEVRGRLTTDTQYF. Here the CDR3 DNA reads TGTGCCAGCAGTGAGGTCCGGGGAAGACTAACCACAGATACGCAGTATTTT.

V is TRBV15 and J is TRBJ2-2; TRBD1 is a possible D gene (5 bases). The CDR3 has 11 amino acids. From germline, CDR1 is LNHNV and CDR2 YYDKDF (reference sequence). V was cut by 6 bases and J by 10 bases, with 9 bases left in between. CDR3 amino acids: CATRGVAELFF. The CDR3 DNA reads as TGTGCCACCAGAGGGGTCGCGGAGCTGTTTTTT.

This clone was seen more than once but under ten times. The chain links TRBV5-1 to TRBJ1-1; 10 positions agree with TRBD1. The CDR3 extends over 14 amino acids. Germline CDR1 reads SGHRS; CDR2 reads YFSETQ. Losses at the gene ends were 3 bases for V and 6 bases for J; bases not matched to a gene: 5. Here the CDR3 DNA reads TGCGCCAGCAGCTCAACCGGGACAGGGGCTGAAGCTTTCTTT. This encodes CASSSTGTGAEAFF.

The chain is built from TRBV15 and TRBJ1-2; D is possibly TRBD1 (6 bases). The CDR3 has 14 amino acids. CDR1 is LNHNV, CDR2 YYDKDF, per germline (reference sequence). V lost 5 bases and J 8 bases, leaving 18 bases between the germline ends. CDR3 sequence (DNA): TGTGCCACCAGCGGAGGGGGGGGGTTTGGCGGCTACACCTTC. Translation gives CATSGGGGFGGYTF.

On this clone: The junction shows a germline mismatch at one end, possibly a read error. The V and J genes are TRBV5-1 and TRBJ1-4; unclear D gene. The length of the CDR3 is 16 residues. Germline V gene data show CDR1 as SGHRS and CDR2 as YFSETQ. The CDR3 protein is CASSLDAAGTSEKLFF. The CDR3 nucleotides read TGCGCCAGCAGCTTGGATGCTGCGGGAACTAGTGAAAAACTGTTTTTT.

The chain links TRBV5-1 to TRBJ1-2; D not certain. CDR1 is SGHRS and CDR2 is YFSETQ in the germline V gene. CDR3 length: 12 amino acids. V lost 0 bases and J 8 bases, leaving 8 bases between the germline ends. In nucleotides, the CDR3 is TGCGCCAGCAGCTTGGAACGGGAAGGCTACACCTTC. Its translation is CASSLEREGYTF.